The rows below give T cell receptor beta chains drawn from one sample of a study of early T cells in non-severe SARS-CoV-2 infection. TCRdb reprocessed the 5' RACE reads with MiXCR, giving one entry per CDR3 protein. This sample yields approximately 81,000 distinct CDR3 sequences, of which around 6% are seen a single time; roughly 7.8% belongs to the top ten. The sequenced sample was whole blood. These receptors were obtained from an adult who was a healthcare worker with PCR-confirmed SARS-CoV-2 infection or an uninfected control (not recorded which). The CDR3 runs from the conserved cysteine through the conserved F or W. Each record gives: clone size, D gene, J gene, V gene, CDR3 protein, CDR3 DNA. D genes are given only for firm matches. Size values are once, few and many counts, or a class for expanded clones, and some rows have none.

clone size: many; D gene: -; J gene: TRBJ1-2; V gene: TRBV7-9; CDR3 protein: CASSLVQGNYGYTF; CDR3 DNA: TGTGCCAGCAGCTTAGTTCAGGGGAACTATGGCTACACCTTC
clone size: -; D gene: -; J gene: TRBJ1-4; V gene: TRBV28; CDR3 protein: CASRKEAGNNEKLFF; CDR3 DNA: TGTGCCAGCAGAAAAGAGGCAGGGAATAATGAAAAACTGTTTTTT
clone size: -; D gene: -; J gene: TRBJ1-2; V gene: TRBV7-9; CDR3 protein: CAQQTGNYGYTF; CDR3 DNA: TGTGCTCAGCAGACGGGGAACTATGGCTACACCTTC
clone size: many; D gene: -; J gene: TRBJ2-1; V gene: TRBV7-8; CDR3 protein: CASSLGLQAQFF; CDR3 DNA: TGTGCCAGCAGCTTAGGCCTCCAGGCGCAGTTCTTC
clone size: few; D gene: -; J gene: TRBJ1-2; V gene: TRBV12-3/TRBV12-4; CDR3 protein: CASSSGSNYGYTF; CDR3 DNA: TGTGCCAGCAGTTCGGGTTCCAACTATGGCTACACCTTC
clone size: many; D gene: -; J gene: TRBJ2-6; V gene: TRBV20-1; CDR3 protein: CSAIQDGSGANVLTF; CDR3 DNA: TGCAGTGCCATTCAGGATGGCTCTGGGGCCAACGTCCTGACTTTC
clone size: many; D gene: -; J gene: TRBJ1-2; V gene: TRBV6-1; CDR3 protein: CASSEGMGRSGYTF; CDR3 DNA: TGTGCCAGCAGTGAAGGAATGGGGAGGTCGGGCTACACCTTC
clone size: many; D gene: TRBD2; J gene: TRBJ2-5; V gene: TRBV5-6; CDR3 protein: CASSFRSSGGLKTQYF; CDR3 DNA: TGTGCCAGCAGCTTTCGGTCTAGCGGGGGGTTGAAGACCCAGTACTTC
clone size: few; D gene: TRBD2; J gene: TRBJ2-2; V gene: TRBV6-5; CDR3 protein: CASSYSPPELAGGPGGELFF; CDR3 DNA: TGTGCCAGCAGTTACTCGCCACCAGAACTAGCGGGAGGGCCCGGCGGGGAGCTGTTTTTT
clone size: few; D gene: -; J gene: TRBJ1-1; V gene: TRBV30; CDR3 protein: CAWSEGRMGAFF; CDR3 DNA: TGTGCCTGGAGTGAAGGACGGATGGGAGCTTTCTTT
clone size: medium-sized; D gene: TRBD2; J gene: TRBJ2-7; V gene: TRBV20-1; CDR3 protein: CSARGLAGYEQYF; CDR3 DNA: TGCAGTGCTAGGGGACTAGCGGGCTACGAGCAGTACTTC
clone size: many; D gene: TRBD1; J gene: TRBJ2-1; V gene: TRBV2; CDR3 protein: CASSEGDRPHNEQFF; CDR3 DNA: TGTGCCAGCAGTGAAGGGGACAGGCCCCACAATGAGCAGTTCTTC
clone size: few; D gene: TRBD1; J gene: TRBJ2-7; V gene: TRBV18; CDR3 protein: CASSPLGTGESYEQYF; CDR3 DNA: TGTGCCAGCTCACCATTAGGGACAGGGGAAAGCTACGAGCAGTACTTC
clone size: -; D gene: TRBD2; J gene: TRBJ2-1; V gene: TRBV24-1; CDR3 protein: CATSDTRAGPTYNEQFF; CDR3 DNA: TGTGCCACCAGTGATACGAGAGCGGGGCCGACCTACAATGAGCAGTTCTTC
clone size: few; D gene: -; J gene: TRBJ2-2; V gene: TRBV20-1; CDR3 protein: CSARGSSSIGELFF; CDR3 DNA: TGCAGTGCTAGAGGTTCCTCGTCGATCGGGGAGCTGTTTTTT
clone size: many; D gene: -; J gene: TRBJ1-2; V gene: TRBV7-9; CDR3 protein: CASSPTGTGYGYTF; CDR3 DNA: TGTGCCAGCAGCCCTACAGGGACGGGCTATGGCTACACCTTC
clone size: many; D gene: -; J gene: TRBJ1-3; V gene: TRBV7-8; CDR3 protein: CASSSGGARGNTIYF; CDR3 DNA: TGTGCCAGCAGCTCAGGAGGGGCTAGGGGAAACACCATATATTTT
clone size: medium-sized; D gene: -; J gene: TRBJ2-1; V gene: TRBV21-1; CDR3 protein: CASSNLLRSSYNEQFF; CDR3 DNA: TGTGCCAGCAGCAACCTCCTTAGAAGCTCCTACAATGAGCAGTTCTTC
clone size: many; D gene: -; J gene: TRBJ2-7; V gene: TRBV7-2; CDR3 protein: CASSSRLVSEQYF; CDR3 DNA: TGTGCCAGCAGCTCCAGACTAGTATCCGAGCAGTACTTC
clone size: many; D gene: TRBD2; J gene: TRBJ2-1; V gene: TRBV6-2/TRBV6-3; CDR3 protein: CASNAGGNYNEQFF; CDR3 DNA: TGTGCCAGCAACGCGGGGGGCAACTACAATGAGCAGTTCTTC
clone size: -; D gene: -; J gene: TRBJ1-1; V gene: TRBV27; CDR3 protein: CASSSTAGSQAFF; CDR3 DNA: TGTGCCAGCAGTTCAACAGCGGGATCTCAAGCTTTCTTT
clone size: -; D gene: -; J gene: TRBJ1-5; V gene: TRBV18; CDR3 protein: CASSPENGENQPQHF; CDR3 DNA: TGTGCCAGCTCACCGGAGAACGGGGAGAATCAGCCCCAGCATTTT
clone size: few; D gene: TRBD2; J gene: TRBJ2-7; V gene: TRBV6-2/TRBV6-3; CDR3 protein: CASSYSGGRAGEQYF; CDR3 DNA: TGTGCCAGCAGTTACTCTGGCGGGAGGGCCGGCGAGCAGTACTTC
clone size: few; D gene: TRBD1; J gene: TRBJ1-2; V gene: TRBV14; CDR3 protein: CASSQGRQGAGGYTF; CDR3 DNA: TGTGCCAGCAGCCAAGGGAGACAGGGGGCTGGCGGCTACACCTTC
clone size: many; D gene: TRBD1; J gene: TRBJ2-6; V gene: TRBV4-1; CDR3 protein: CASSSDRAGANVLTF; CDR3 DNA: TGCGCCAGCAGCTCCGACAGGGCCGGGGCCAACGTCCTGACTTTC
clone size: many; D gene: TRBD2; J gene: TRBJ2-1; V gene: TRBV20-1; CDR3 protein: CSARTSGGVNEQFF; CDR3 DNA: TGCAGTGCCCGGACTAGCGGGGGTGTCAATGAGCAGTTCTTC
clone size: many; D gene: -; J gene: TRBJ2-2; V gene: TRBV6-5; CDR3 protein: CASSSGGSGNTGELFF; CDR3 DNA: TGTGCCAGCAGTTCGGGGGGCAGCGGGAACACCGGGGAGCTGTTTTTT
clone size: few; D gene: -; J gene: TRBJ1-6; V gene: TRBV12-3/TRBV12-4; CDR3 protein: CASSLGGPLIHF; CDR3 DNA: TGTGCCAGCAGTTTAGGAGGGCCATTAATCCACTTT
clone size: many; D gene: TRBD2; J gene: TRBJ2-1; V gene: TRBV7-8; CDR3 protein: CASSLPAGGHEQFF; CDR3 DNA: TGTGCCAGCAGCTTACCAGCGGGAGGTCATGAGCAGTTCTTC
clone size: few; D gene: TRBD1; J gene: TRBJ1-5; V gene: TRBV20-1; CDR3 protein: CSAGQGASNQPQHF; CDR3 DNA: TGCAGTGCTGGACAGGGGGCAAGCAATCAGCCCCAGCATTTT
clone size: -; D gene: -; J gene: TRBJ1-2; V gene: TRBV5-1; CDR3 protein: CASSPRGGGEGYTF; CDR3 DNA: TGCGCCAGCAGCCCCCGAGGAGGGGGAGAAGGCTACACCTTC
clone size: few; D gene: -; J gene: TRBJ1-1; V gene: TRBV5-1; CDR3 protein: CASTSSGYMRTEAFF; CDR3 DNA: TGCGCCAGCACCAGCTCAGGGTATATGAGGACTGAAGCTTTCTTT
clone size: few; D gene: TRBD1; J gene: TRBJ1-5; V gene: TRBV6-2/TRBV6-3; CDR3 protein: CASSYGQGVHQPQHF; CDR3 DNA: TGTGCCAGCAGTTACGGACAGGGGGTGCATCAGCCCCAGCATTTT
clone size: few; D gene: TRBD2; J gene: TRBJ2-1; V gene: TRBV6-2/TRBV6-3; CDR3 protein: CASSFLAGGSGEQFF; CDR3 DNA: TGTGCCAGCAGTTTCCTAGCGGGAGGGAGCGGTGAGCAGTTCTTC
clone size: few; D gene: -; J gene: TRBJ1-6; V gene: TRBV5-5; CDR3 protein: CASSLRTANSPLHF; CDR3 DNA: TGTGCCAGCAGCTTGAGGACAGCAAATTCACCCCTCCACTTT
clone size: many; D gene: TRBD2; J gene: TRBJ2-1; V gene: TRBV3-1; CDR3 protein: CASSYIAGGPRNEQFF; CDR3 DNA: TGTGCCAGCAGCTACATAGCGGGGGGGCCGAGGAATGAGCAGTTCTTC
clone size: many; D gene: -; J gene: TRBJ2-3; V gene: TRBV7-8; CDR3 protein: CASRTGADTQYF; CDR3 DNA: TGTGCCAGCAGGACCGGGGCGGATACGCAGTATTTT
clone size: many; D gene: -; J gene: TRBJ2-5; V gene: TRBV5-1; CDR3 protein: CASSLEAVQETQYF; CDR3 DNA: TGCGCCAGCAGCTTGGAGGCAGTCCAAGAGACCCAGTACTTC
clone size: -; D gene: -; J gene: TRBJ2-7; V gene: TRBV7-6; CDR3 protein: CASSFQGTYEQYF; CDR3 DNA: TGTGCCAGCAGCTTCCAGGGCACCTACGAGCAGTACTTC
clone size: many; D gene: TRBD2; J gene: TRBJ2-1; V gene: TRBV9; CDR3 protein: CASSVVPSGIHEQFF; CDR3 DNA: TGTGCCAGCAGCGTAGTCCCTAGCGGGATCCATGAGCAGTTCTTC
clone size: few; D gene: TRBD2; J gene: TRBJ2-5; V gene: TRBV10-2; CDR3 protein: CASTGTSGIQETQYF; CDR3 DNA: TGCGCCAGCACCGGGACTAGCGGGATTCAAGAGACCCAGTACTTC